The T cell receptor (beta chain) described here comes from a study of blood T cell repertoires in COVID-19. At the level of the study: The study drew acute and convalescent COVID-19 samples from the United States, Italy and Spain. PBMCs, B-cell-depleted T cells, or T cells provided the cDNA or gDNA that made up the material.

The CDR3 length is 17 residues. Germline V CDR1 and CDR2: MNHEY, SVGEGT. V gave up 4 bases and J gave up 1 base; unmatched junction bases: 3. Clinical history as reported by participants underpinned cohort assignment. Authors' data handling: The authors estimated nucleated cell counts from reference gene primer amplification. Assay: immunoSEQ multiplex PCR; the TCRdb copy retains only in-frame clones and omits some. V, J and clone size were drawn from that table, and D and trimming were deduced from the DNA. The sample consists of about 160,000 clones, more than 65% of them appearing once. The chain recombines TRBV6-2 or TRBV6-3 with TRBJ2-3; 15 bases fit TRBD2. Sequenced sample: PBMCs or T cells enriched from blood (not recorded which). This receptor was taken from a woman aged 40-49 years with acute COVID-19. CDR3 in DNA: TGTGCCAGCAGTTTGGGACTAGCGGGAGGCGGCACAGATACGCAGTATTTT. Amino acids: CASSLGLAGGGTDTQYF.